A single sample gave rise to the 28 T cell receptor beta chains below, sequenced in a study of shared clonotypes between healthy human individuals. Clones were sequenced by immunoSEQ multiplex PCR, and TCRdb holds only the in-frame ones, with some missing. The sample shows 190,000 or so clones, 66% of them seen only once. The sample taken for sequencing was memory CD4+ T cells sorted from blood. Subset noted: CD45RA-negative fraction. These TCRs come from a man aged 30-40 years in good health.

The chain has TRBV14 and TRBJ2-1; TRBD2 aligns across 13 bases. Germline CDR1 and CDR2: SGHDN and FVKESK. CDR3 length: 15 residues. Trimming cost V 2 bases and J 9 bases; bases outside gene matches: 4. CDR3 in amino acids: CASSQSLAGGGEQFF. CDR3 bases: TGTGCCAGCAGCCAATCACTAGCGGGAGGGGGTGAGCAGTTCTTC.

V is TRBV6-1 and J is TRBJ2-7; 7 bases match TRBD2. This CDR3 is built from 15 residues. The V gene end was trimmed by 8 bases and the J gene end by 7 bases; junction bases not matched to a gene: 17. Germline CDR1 is MNHNS and CDR2 is SASEGT. The CDR3 spells CASHKETSFITEQYF. The CDR3 DNA follows: TGTGCCAGCCACAAGGAGACTAGCTTTATAACTGAGCAGTACTTC.

The V gene is TRBV28, the J gene TRBJ1-2; the D is unclear. Trimming cost V 5 bases and J 3 bases, with 10 bases left between them. The CDR3 extends over 13 amino acids. Germline V gene lookup returns CDR1 MDHEN and CDR2 SYDVKM. CDR3 amino acids: CASSPNPDYGYTF. In DNA, the CDR3 is TGTGCCAGCAGTCCCAACCCAGACTATGGCTACACCTTC.

Comment on this clone: A much bigger clone sits one base away, suggesting this may be a read error. The chain carries TRBV7-8 and TRBJ2-2; D might be TRBD1 (6 bases). The CDR3 extends over 17 amino acids. V lost 1 base and J lost 0, with 12 bases in between. Germline-derived CDR1 and CDR2 are SGHVS and FQNEAQ. Here the CDR3 DNA reads TGTGCCAGCAGCTTAGTTGTGGCAGGGGCGAACACCGGGGAGCTGTTTTTT. Its translation is CASSLVVAGANTGELFF.

The rearrangement joins TRBV20-1 to TRBJ2-5; no definite D call. Per the germline V gene, CDR1 is DFQATT and CDR2 is SNEGSKA (reference sequence). The CDR3 is made up of 11 amino acids. Deletions cut 6 bases from V and 4 bases from J, with 9 bases between. CDR3 sequence (DNA): TGCAGTGCGGAATGGGTAGAGACCCAGTACTTC. Translation gives CSAEWVETQYF.

The chain has TRBV30 and TRBJ2-3; D possibly uses TRBD1 or TRBD2 (6 bases each). V was shortened by 5 bases and J by 0 bases, with 15 bases between the two germline ends. There are 15 residues in the CDR3. Per germline, CDR1 GTSNPN and CDR2 SVGIG (reference sequence). The CDR3 DNA reads TGTGCCTGGTGCAGGGGAGGCAGCAGCACAGATACGCAGTATTTT. Translating it yields CAWCRGGSSTDTQYF.

The rearrangement uses TRBV18 and TRBJ1-5; possibly TRBD1 for D (5 bases). This CDR3 contains 13 residues. V lost 5 bases and J 7 bases, leaving 12 bases between the germline ends. Germline lookup yields CDR1 KGHSH and CDR2 LQKENI. CDR3 coding DNA: TGTGCCAGCTCATCCGGACGGGACCAGCCCCAGCATTTT. It codes for CASSSGRDQPQHF.

This chain links TRBV6-1 with TRBJ2-5; the D gene is possibly TRBD1 (5 bases). Germline CDR1 is MNHNS and CDR2 is SASEGT. Trimming took off 6 bases at V and 0 bases at J, with 11 bases between the two ends. The CDR3 covers 14 residues. The CDR3 nucleotides are TGTGCCAGCAGGACAGACATTTACCAAGAGACCCAGTACTTC. It codes for CASRTDIYQETQYF.

The chain joins TRBV7-2 to TRBJ2-3; TRBD1 or TRBD2 may be the D gene (6 bases each). The CDR3 runs 14 residues. Germline V gene data show CDR1 as SGHTA and CDR2 as FQGNSA. Trimming took 2 bases from V and 2 from J, leaving 8 bases between them. The CDR3 is CASSLRGVTDTQYF. For the CDR3, the DNA is TGTGCCAGCAGCTTAAGGGGGGTCACAGATACGCAGTATTTT.

The chain combines TRBV7-9 with TRBJ1-4; D not certain. Per germline, CDR1 SEHNR and CDR2 FQNEAQ (reference sequence). This CDR3 contains 15 residues. Trimming pared 5 bases from V and 8 bases from J, leaving 18 bases between. CDR3 coding DNA: TGTGCCAGCAGCGTGGGCGGCCCACAAGGGGAAAAACTGTTTTTT. Translated: CASSVGGPQGEKLFF. The variable domain in full, completed from reference TRBV7-9 and TRBJ1-4, reads DTGVSQNPRHKITKRGQNVTFRCDPISEHNRLYWYRQTLGQGPEFLTYFQNEAQLEKSRLLSDRFSAERPKGSFSTLEIQRTEQGDSAMYLCASSVGGPQGEKLFFGSGTQLSVL.

This clone has at least ten counts. V usage is TRBV5-1 and J usage is TRBJ1-1, with 12 nucleotides matching TRBD1. J gave up 2 bases and V 4 bases, and 9 bases lay outside the gene matches. Per the germline V gene, CDR1 is SGHRS and CDR2 is YFSETQ. This CDR3 comprises 17 residues. CDR3 protein: CASSRNRDRGLNTEAFF. The CDR3 DNA sequence: TGCGCCAGCAGCCGGAACCGGGACAGGGGGCTTAACACTGAAGCTTTCTTT.

The V gene is TRBV11-3, the J gene TRBJ2-5; 11 bases align to TRBD2. V trimming: 3 bases; J trimming: 3 bases; junction bases outside the gene matches: 3. Looked up from germline, CDR1 is SGHNT and CDR2 is YENEEA. The CDR3 is 15 residues long. The CDR3 reads CASSFGLAGKETQYF. The CDR3 DNA follows: TGTGCCAGCAGCTTCGGACTAGCGGGTAAAGAGACCCAGTACTTC.

This clone was found a few times. The chain carries TRBV25-1 and TRBJ2-7; TRBD1 matches at 9 bases. The V segment lost 3 bases and the J segment 9 bases; nucleotides outside the gene matches: 9. This CDR3 has 14 residues. Germline V gene lookup returns CDR1 MGHDK and CDR2 SYGVNS. Here the CDR3 DNA reads TGTGCCAGCAGTGATCAAGGGACAGGGTCTGCGCAGTACTTC. Its protein product is CASSDQGTGSAQYF.

The chain has TRBV5-5 and TRBJ2-1; no firm D call. The CDR3 length is 11 residues. The germline V gene has CDR1 SGHKS and CDR2 YYEKEE (reference sequence). Trimming took off 2 bases at V and 7 bases at J, with 4 bases between the two ends. CDR3 loop: CASSFQNEQFF. CDR3 bases: TGTGCCAGCAGCTTCCAGAATGAGCAGTTCTTC.

The gene calls are TRBV14 and TRBJ2-2; D remains unclear. The CDR3 totals 15 residues. Between the trimmed V and J ends, which lost 0 bases and 5 bases, there was a span of 10 bases. CDR1 is SGHDN, CDR2 FVKESK, per germline. DNA of the CDR3: TGTGCCAGCAGCCAAGAACGCGGTTTTACCGGGGAGCTGTTTTTT. It is translated as CASSQERGFTGELFF.

CDR3 DNA sequence: TGTGCCAGCAGCAGAGGACAGGGGGTTAATGAGCAGTTCTTC. Protein sequence: CASSRGQGVNEQFF. V usage is TRBV7-3 and J usage is TRBJ2-1, with 10 bases fitting TRBD1. The CDR3 runs 14 residues. Germline V gene data show CDR1 as SGHTA and CDR2 as FQGTGA. Germline trimming cut 5 bases from V and 7 bases from J; bases unmatched to any gene: 5.

The table lists this clone with a few counts. Other DNA sequences within the sample encode an identical CDR3. The chain has TRBV7-8 and TRBJ1-1; D perhaps matches TRBD1 (5 bases). The CDR3 has 13 amino acids. V lost 5 bases and J 1 base, leaving 8 bases between the germline ends. The germline V gene has CDR1 SGHVS and CDR2 FQNEAQ. The CDR3 nucleotides are TGTGCCAGCAGCCTTGACAGGAACACTGAAGCTTTCTTT. Its protein product is CASSLDRNTEAFF.

The V gene is TRBV9, the J gene TRBJ2-5, with 14 nucleotides matching TRBD2. Per the germline V gene, CDR1 is SGDLS and CDR2 is YYNGEE. The length of the CDR3 is 16 residues. V lost 4 bases and J lost 5; bases outside the gene matches: 7. CDR3 DNA sequence: TGTGCCAGCAGCCCCTCCGGGACTAGCGGGAGTGAGACCCAGTACTTC. Translated: CASSPSGTSGSETQYF.

V and J are TRBV29-1 and TRBJ2-3; 11 bases are shared with TRBD2. Germline V CDR1 and CDR2: SQVTM, ANQGSEA. V trimming: 5 bases; J trimming: 5 bases; junction bases outside the gene matches: 6. This CDR3 is 14 amino acids long. This chain's CDR3 is CSVKVAGGLDTQYF. The CDR3 DNA follows: TGCAGCGTTAAGGTAGCGGGAGGGTTAGATACGCAGTATTTT.

This clone was seen a handful of times. J is TRBJ2-1 and V is TRBV5-1; 12 bases are shared with TRBD2. Germline assignment: CDR1 SGHRS and CDR2 YFSETQ. Trimming at V came to 4 bases and at J to 4 bases, leaving 6 bases not matched to a gene. The CDR3 runs 16 residues. The CDR3 sequence: CASSLLAGGLYNEQFF. DNA for the CDR3: TGCGCCAGCAGCCTACTAGCGGGAGGATTATACAATGAGCAGTTCTTC.

The chain combines TRBV2 with TRBJ2-3, with D perhaps TRBD1 (5 bases). Between the trimmed V and J ends, which lost 7 bases and 2 bases, there was a span of 13 bases. Germline CDR1 reads SNHLY; CDR2 reads FYNNEI. The CDR3 is made up of 14 amino acids. CDR3 region: CASNLGAFTDTQYF. Written as DNA, the CDR3 is TGTGCCAGCAATCTAGGGGCCTTCACAGATACGCAGTATTTT.

The chain recombines TRBV2 with TRBJ2-7; TRBD2 might be the D (5 bases). The V and J ends lost 4 bases and 2 bases respectively, with 12 bases between them. CDR1 and CDR2 (germline): SNHLY, FYNNEI. The CDR3 has 14 residues. The CDR3 loop reads CASSVQSGAYEQYF. Here the CDR3 DNA reads TGTGCCAGCAGTGTGCAGAGCGGTGCCTACGAGCAGTACTTC.

J is TRBJ2-2 and V is TRBV19; D gene unclear. V was shortened by 3 bases and J by 5 bases, with 10 bases between the two germline ends. This CDR3 has 14 residues. Germline V gives CDR1 LNHDA, CDR2 SQIVND (reference sequence). This CDR3 is CASSISGGTGELFF. The CDR3 region has the DNA TGTGCCAGTAGTATCTCTGGCGGTACCGGGGAGCTGTTTTTT.

The gene calls are TRBV11-3 and TRBJ2-1, with D unclear. Germline CDR1 reads SGHNT; CDR2 reads YENEEA. The CDR3 has 14 residues. Trimming cost V 3 bases and J 3 bases, with 9 bases left between them. The CDR3 nucleotides are TGTGCCAGCAGCTTGGCCACAGACTACAATGAGCAGTTCTTC. This translates into CASSLATDYNEQFF.

CDR3 in DNA: TGTGCCAGCAGTCAACGTATCGGAACTGAAGCTTTCTTT. Its translation: CASSQRIGTEAFF. The chain uses TRBV27 and TRBJ1-1; no firm D call. Trimming removed 5 bases at V and 5 bases at J, with 12 bases between. Germline CDR1 reads MNHEY; CDR2 reads SMNVEV (reference sequence). The CDR3 totals 13 residues.

This clone was detected only once. The rearrangement uses TRBV4-1 and TRBJ2-3; D may be TRBD2 (5 bases). The germline CDR1 and CDR2 sequences are MGHRA and YSYEKL. The V end was cut by 3 bases, the J end by 5 bases, with 9 bases between. The CDR3 is 13 residues long. In DNA form, the CDR3 reads TGCGCCAGCAGCCAGGGAGTGGAAGATACGCAGTATTTT. Its translation: CASSQGVEDTQYF.

The chain uses TRBV6-1 and TRBJ1-5; TRBD1 agrees at 8 bases. CDR1 is MNHNS, CDR2 SASEGT, per germline. The CDR3 runs to 14 residues. With 8 bases clipped from V and 2 bases from J, the junction kept 5 bases outside the gene matches. This CDR3 is CASWIRGRNQPQHF. CDR3 coding DNA: TGTGCCAGCTGGATCAGGGGGCGCAATCAGCCCCAGCATTTT.

This clone is a singleton in its sample. V gene TRBV7-2 combines with J gene TRBJ2-2, with D tentatively TRBD1 or TRBD2 (5 bases each). V was clipped by 4 bases and J by 5 bases, with 17 bases between them. Germline V lookup: CDR1 SGHTA, CDR2 FQGNSA. This CDR3 comprises 16 residues. CDR3 sequence reads: CASSSVGGMLTGELFF. The CDR3 region has the DNA TGTGCCAGCAGCTCAGTTGGGGGAATGCTTACCGGGGAGCTGTTTTTT. The full variable domain, its missing parts supplied by reference TRBV7-2 and TRBJ2-2, is GAGVSQSPSNKVTEKGKDVELRCDPISGHTALYWYRQSLGQGLEFLIYFQGNSAPDKSGLPSDRFSAERTGGSVSTLTIQRTQQEDSAVYLCASSSVGGMLTGELFFGEGSRLTVL.